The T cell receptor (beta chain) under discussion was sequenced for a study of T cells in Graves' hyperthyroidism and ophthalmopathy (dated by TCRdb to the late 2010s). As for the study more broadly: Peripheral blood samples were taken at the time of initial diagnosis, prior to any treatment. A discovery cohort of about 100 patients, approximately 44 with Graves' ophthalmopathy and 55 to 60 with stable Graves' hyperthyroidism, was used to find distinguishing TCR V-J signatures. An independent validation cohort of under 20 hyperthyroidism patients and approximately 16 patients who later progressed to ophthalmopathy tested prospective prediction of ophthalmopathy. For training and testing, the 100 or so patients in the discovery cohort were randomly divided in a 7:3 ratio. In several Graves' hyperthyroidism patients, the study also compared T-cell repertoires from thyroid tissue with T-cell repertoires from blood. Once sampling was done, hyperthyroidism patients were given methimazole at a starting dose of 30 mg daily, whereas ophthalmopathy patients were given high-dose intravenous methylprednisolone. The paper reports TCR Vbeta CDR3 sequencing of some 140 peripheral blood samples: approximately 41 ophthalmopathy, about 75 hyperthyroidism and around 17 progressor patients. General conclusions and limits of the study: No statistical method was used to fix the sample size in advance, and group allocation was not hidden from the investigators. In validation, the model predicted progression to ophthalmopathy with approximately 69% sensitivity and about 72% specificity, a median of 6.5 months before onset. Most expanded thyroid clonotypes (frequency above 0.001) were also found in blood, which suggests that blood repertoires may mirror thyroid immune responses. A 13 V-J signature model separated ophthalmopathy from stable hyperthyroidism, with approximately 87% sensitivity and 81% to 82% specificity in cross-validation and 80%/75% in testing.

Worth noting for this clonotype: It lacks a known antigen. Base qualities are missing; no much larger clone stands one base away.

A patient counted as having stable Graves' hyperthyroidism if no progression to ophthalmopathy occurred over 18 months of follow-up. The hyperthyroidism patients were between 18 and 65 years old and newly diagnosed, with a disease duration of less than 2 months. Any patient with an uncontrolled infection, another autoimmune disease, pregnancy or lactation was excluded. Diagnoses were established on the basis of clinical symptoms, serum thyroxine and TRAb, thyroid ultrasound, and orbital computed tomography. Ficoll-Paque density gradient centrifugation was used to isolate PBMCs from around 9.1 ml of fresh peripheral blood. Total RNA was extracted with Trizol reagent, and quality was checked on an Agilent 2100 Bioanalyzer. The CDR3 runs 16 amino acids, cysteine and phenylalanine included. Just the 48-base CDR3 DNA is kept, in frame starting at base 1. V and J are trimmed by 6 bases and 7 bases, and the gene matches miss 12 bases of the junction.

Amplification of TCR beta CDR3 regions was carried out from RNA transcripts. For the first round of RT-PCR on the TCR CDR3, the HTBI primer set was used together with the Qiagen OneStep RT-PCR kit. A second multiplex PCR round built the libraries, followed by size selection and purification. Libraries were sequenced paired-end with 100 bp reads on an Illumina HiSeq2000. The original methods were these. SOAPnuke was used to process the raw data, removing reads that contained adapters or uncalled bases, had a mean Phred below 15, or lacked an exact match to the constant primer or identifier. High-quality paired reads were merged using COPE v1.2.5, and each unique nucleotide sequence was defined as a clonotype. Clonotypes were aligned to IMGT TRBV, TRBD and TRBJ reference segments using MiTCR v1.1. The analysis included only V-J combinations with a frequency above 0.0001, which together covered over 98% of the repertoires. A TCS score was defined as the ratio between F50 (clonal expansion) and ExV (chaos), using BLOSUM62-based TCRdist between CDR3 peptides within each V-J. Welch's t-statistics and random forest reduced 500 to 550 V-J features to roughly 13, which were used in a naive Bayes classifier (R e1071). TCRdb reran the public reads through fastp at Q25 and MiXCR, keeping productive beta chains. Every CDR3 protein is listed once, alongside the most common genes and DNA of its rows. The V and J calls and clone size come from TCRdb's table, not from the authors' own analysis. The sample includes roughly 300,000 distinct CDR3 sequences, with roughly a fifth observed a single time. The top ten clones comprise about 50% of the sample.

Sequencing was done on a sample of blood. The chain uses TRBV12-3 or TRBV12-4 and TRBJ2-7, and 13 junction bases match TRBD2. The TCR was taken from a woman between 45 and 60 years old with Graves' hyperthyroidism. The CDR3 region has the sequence CASRPRLAGGAGEQYF. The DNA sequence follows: TGTGCCAGCAGACCCCGACTAGCGGGAGGAGCTGGTGAGCAGTACTTC.